This T cell receptor (beta chain) was identified during a study of shared clonotypes between healthy human individuals (dated by TCRdb to 2019 to 2021). Regarding the complete study: A few men and a couple of women, aged 18 to 49 years, made up the cohort. Leukapheresis yielded between about 0.85 and 9.5 billion PBMCs per donor. To estimate repertoire size and how much clonotype sharing occurs between individuals, the study deeply sequenced the blood TCR repertoires of five or six healthy adults. To increase sequencing depth and limit assay-specific biases, different laboratories used diverse techniques to prepare libraries and sequence TCR repertoires.

This clone was detected only a few times. Its antigen is not yet known. With a far larger clone one base away, a read error is the likely cause. Distinct nucleotide sequences in the sample also encode this CDR3. The paper as a whole reports these results and caveats: Pairwise subsampling indicated that sequencing depth was expected to affect the degree of clonotype sharing among donors. Sampling was limited to blood, and TCR repertoires in tissue likely differ from TCR repertoires in blood. The small number of donors limited the genetic and exposure-history diversity represented.

Using the deep immunoSEQ assay, multiplex PCR amplified TCR CDR3 regions from genomic DNA. Genomic DNA extracted from each cell subset was distributed evenly over all wells of several immunoSEQ 96-well plates, and each plate served as one replicate. For unsorted PBMC, around 290 ng of genomic DNA, equivalent to tens of thousands of T cell genomes, went into each replicate PCR. Genomic DNA from unsorted PBMC was sequenced over ten immunoSEQ deep assay plates. The purified libraries were quantified using a Qubit 3.0 fluorometer, sized with a Bioanalyzer 2100, and then quantified again using the KAPA Library Quantification kit. Each immunoSEQ 96-well plate was sequenced on its own single-read 150-cycle Illumina NextSeq 550 flow cell. The paper's data handling went like this. The immunoSEQ output contained only junctional sequences without quality scores, so filtering could not match that applied to full-length reads. To assign V/J genes and CDR3, sequences were annotated against IMGT germline references using PyIR, a Python wrapper for IgBLAST v1.9. Reads were removed for weak V/J assignments (E-value above 1e-6), missing CDR3, stop codons, out-of-frame junctions, or ambiguous translated residues. V3J clonotypes were defined as sequences sharing an identical inferred V gene, J gene, and CDR3 amino acid sequence. Percentage overlap between repertoires was calculated by dividing the number of shared unique clonotypes by the size of the smaller repertoire. Three approaches were used to assess repertoire richness: RTK rarefaction, the Chao1 estimator, and Recon v2.1 estimates of unobserved clonotypes. Sourced from immuneACCESS, this table was stored by TCRdb with only in-frame sequences that have V and J called. A share of the clones is absent; for the studies checked, an unresolved V gene accounts for under half, and the remainder has no known explanation. D and trimming were read from the DNA, whereas the V and J calls and clone size are those reported in that table. This sample gives about half a million clones in total; about 85% of them show up just once. The ten most abundant clones make up 12% of the sample.

CDR1 and CDR2 are drawn from the germline V gene: MNHEY, SVGAGI. Measured from the cysteine to the phenylalanine, the CDR3 is 16 residues long. Just CDR3 DNA is preserved here, 48 bases in frame from base 1. Healthy HIV-negative adults with no recently reported acute infections or vaccinations were included as donors. Every donor was a Caucasian adult living in Nashville, Tennessee, USA. In the unsorted samples, 90 million or so PBMCs were counted, and genomic DNA was extracted using the QIAamp DNA Blood Mini kit. After blood collection by leukapheresis, PBMCs were isolated using Ficoll-Histopaque density gradient centrifugation and then cryopreserved in the vapor phase of liquid nitrogen.

Recombination linked TRBV6-5 to TRBJ2-7, with 9 bases in between that match TRBD1. This TCR derives from a middle-aged woman in good health. Some clones in this sample may be carry-over from other donors' samples. Sequencing was performed on PBMCs. The CDR3 has the sequence CASSYSPGTGLDEQYF. The DNA sequence reads TGTGCCAGTAGTTACTCTCCCGGGACAGGGCTTGACGAGCAGTACTTC.